Given below is one T cell receptor (beta chain) in context. The PCR used 60 Vbeta and 13 Jbeta primers. TCRdb keeps only in-frame clones here, not all; method: immunoSEQ multiplex PCR. The sample carries under 200,000 clones, 65% to 80% recorded once. The sample originates from a study of cytomegalovirus exposure and HLA in healthy donors. V was trimmed by 7 bases and J by 4 bases, leaving 17 bases between them. The CDR3 consists of 15 residues. The germline V gene encodes CDR1 LNHDA and CDR2 SQIVND (reference sequence). This sequence was found in a woman in her thirties or forties in good health and CMV-seronegative. The rearrangement joins TRBV19 to TRBJ1-5; D may be TRBD1 (6 bases). Source material: PBMCs. CDR3 sequence: CASTRRGQKNQPQHF. The CDR3 nucleotides read TGTGCCAGTACCAGACGGGGACAAAAGAATCAGCCCCAGCATTTT.